The source of this T cell receptor (beta chain) is a study of T cell responses to AZD1222 COVID-19 vaccine. In germline, CDR1 is MNHEY, CDR2 SMNVEV (reference sequence). The V gene end was trimmed by 4 bases and the J gene end by 3 bases; junction bases not matched to a gene: 8. There are 16 residues in the CDR3. Study observations and caveats: Clonal diversity was possibly underestimated; the donors were predominantly white British and more often female. Within unmutated variant regions lay the reported targets of nearly half of spike-specific TCRs.

The repertoire was sequenced with immunoSEQ multiplex PCR; TCRdb's copy has only in-frame clones and lacks some. The repertoire consists of some 83,000 clones, with more than 80% occurring once and the leading ten covering 5% to 6%. Remarks on this clone: Its target is not known.

The sequences come from peripheral blood, collected on day 0 of AZD1222 vaccination. The clonotype originates from an adult in good health. This chain links TRBV27 with TRBJ2-2; 7 positions match TRBD1. CDR3 region: CASSSFQGVDTGELFF. CDR3 in DNA: TGTGCCAGCAGTTCCTTCCAGGGGGTGGACACCGGGGAGCTGTTTTTT.